These 26 T cell receptor beta chains were sequenced from one sample in a study of T cell responses to AZD1222 COVID-19 vaccine. This table comes from immunoSEQ multiplex PCR, and its TCRdb copy is limited to in-frame clones, with some not included. This table holds 85,000 to 120,000 clones, roughly 87% found once. This specimen was peripheral blood, taken 28 days after the second AZD1222 dose. These receptors all come from an adult who received the AZD1222 COVID-19 vaccine.

The V and J genes are TRBV5-1 and TRBJ1-5; D is perhaps TRBD1 (5 bases). The CDR3 has 13 residues. Trimming cost V 0 bases and J 7 bases, with 8 bases left between them. CDR1 is SGHRS and CDR2 is YFSETQ in the germline V gene. In DNA form, the CDR3 reads TGCGCCAGCAGCTTGGATTGGGGGCAGCCCCAGCATTTT. Amino acid sequence: CASSLDWGQPQHF. The full variable domain, rest sourced from reference TRBV5-1 and TRBJ1-5, is KAGVTQTPRYLIKTRGQQVTLSCSPISGHRSVSWYQQTPGQGLQFLFEYFSETQRNKGNFPGRFSGRQFSNSRSEMNVSTLELGDSALYLCASSLDWGQPQHFGDGTRLSIL.

The chain uses TRBV27 and TRBJ1-4; D may be TRBD1 (6 bases). The V gene's germline CDR1 is MNHEY and CDR2 SMNVEV (reference sequence). Trimming removed 3 bases at V and 2 bases at J, with 7 bases between. CDR3 length equals 14 residues. CDR3 residues: CASSFQGTNEKLFF. The DNA for the CDR3 is TGTGCCAGCAGTTTTCAGGGGACTAATGAAAAACTGTTTTTT.

This chain links TRBV5-5 with TRBJ2-4, with 11 bases matching TRBD1. This CDR3 comprises 14 residues. V dropped 4 bases and J dropped 7; count of bases not matched to a gene: 4. Germline V gene sequence: CDR1 SGHKS, CDR2 YYEKEE (reference sequence). The CDR3, as DNA: TGTGCCAGCAGCAACCGGGACAGGGGGAACATTCAGTACTTC. It translates to CASSNRDRGNIQYF.

The rearrangement uses TRBV18 and TRBJ2-7, with D hard to call. V lost 2 bases, J lost 7 bases, and 9 bases lay in between. Germline assignment: CDR1 KGHSH and CDR2 LQKENI. CDR3 length: 12 amino acids. Here the CDR3 DNA reads TGTGCCAGCTCACCAAGGGCCCAGGAGCAGTACTTC. Its protein product is CASSPRAQEQYF.

The chain joins TRBV4-3 to TRBJ1-1, with D possibly being TRBD1 (5 bases). Germline V lookup: CDR1 LGHNA, CDR2 YSLEER. The V gene lost 3 bases and the J gene lost 9 bases, with 20 bases spanning the gap. The CDR3 is 15 residues long. The CDR3 DNA reads as TGCGCCAGCAGCCAGTCGCAGGCAGGGAACACCAAAGCTTTCTTT. This codes for CASSQSQAGNTKAFF.

This clone appeared a few times. The chain employs TRBV9 and TRBJ1-3, with D unresolved. The CDR3 spans 15 residues. V lost 2 bases, J lost 5 bases, and 14 bases lay in between. Germline V gene lookup returns CDR1 SGDLS and CDR2 YYNGEE. The chain's CDR3 is CASSVSGDKRNTIYF. The CDR3 coding sequence is TGTGCCAGCAGCGTTTCAGGAGACAAACGAAACACCATATATTTT.

The chain couples TRBV11-2 to TRBJ1-5; possible D gene TRBD1, 5 bases. Trimming took 1 base from V and 6 from J, leaving 13 bases between them. This CDR3 spans 15 amino acids. Germline lookup yields CDR1 SGHAT and CDR2 FQNNGV. The CDR3 coding sequence is TGTGCCAGCAGCTTAGGGGTAGGGGTGCTTCAGCCCCAGCATTTT. This translates into CASSLGVGVLQPQHF.

The chain has TRBV7-2 and TRBJ2-3; D could derive from TRBD1 or TRBD2 (6 bases each). V was pared by 3 bases and J by 5 bases, with 12 bases between. This CDR3 comprises 14 residues. Per the germline V gene, CDR1 is SGHTA and CDR2 is FQGNSA. The CDR3 DNA sequence: TGTGCCAGCAGCTTTTCGGGGGCCAAAGATACGCAGTATTTT. This encodes CASSFSGAKDTQYF.

V gene TRBV7-3 combines with J gene TRBJ2-2; D is unresolved. V dropped 5 bases and J dropped 0 bases, with 7 bases sitting between them. CDR3 length: 14 amino acids. Germline CDR1 reads SGHTA; CDR2 reads FQGTGA. CDR3 DNA: TGTGCCAGCAGCCCTTGGGCGAACACCGGGGAGCTGTTTTTT. It encodes CASSPWANTGELFF. The full variable domain, with the rest looked up from reference TRBV7-3 and TRBJ2-2, is GAGVSQTPSNKVTEKGKYVELRCDPISGHTALYWYRQSLGQGPEFLIYFQGTGAADDSGLPNDRFFAVRPEGSVSTLKIQRTERGDSAVYLCASSPWANTGELFFGEGSRLTVL.

The genes are TRBV27 and TRBJ1-1, with D unresolved. Germline lookup yields CDR1 MNHEY and CDR2 SMNVEV (reference sequence). The CDR3 has 13 amino acids. The germline V and J ends were trimmed by 1 base and 5 bases, with 8 bases remaining between them. DNA for the CDR3: TGTGCCAGCAGTTTATATTGGCGAACTGAAGCTTTCTTT. Protein sequence: CASSLYWRTEAFF.

J is TRBJ1-1 and V is TRBV11-3; the match to TRBD1 covers 7 bases. The germline gives CDR1 SGHNT, CDR2 YENEEA. The CDR3 loop spans 16 amino acids. V was pared by 0 bases and J by 2 bases, with 6 bases of the junction left unmatched. CDR3 region: CASSLEADRSNTEAFF. CDR3 DNA sequence: TGTGCCAGCAGCTTAGAAGCGGACAGGTCAAACACTGAAGCTTTCTTT.

This sequence joins TRBV7-2 and TRBJ1-2; 7 bases map to TRBD1. Germline V gene sequence: CDR1 SGHTA, CDR2 FQGNSA. Losses at the gene ends were 1 base for V and 3 bases for J; bases not matched to a gene: 2. CDR3 length: 14 residues. CDR3 nucleotide sequence: TGTGCCAGCAGCTTAGAGACAGGGCACTATGGCTACACCTTC. It codes for CASSLETGHYGYTF.

The J gene is TRBJ1-5, the V gene TRBV7-8; TRBD1 matches 8 bases. The length of the CDR3 is 20 residues. V shed 1 base, J shed 5 bases, and the junction held 19 bases outside the gene matches. Germline assignment: CDR1 SGHVS and CDR2 FQNEAQ. The CDR3 region is CASSLVWGQVPSNQDQPQHF. CDR3 bases: TGTGCCAGCAGCTTAGTATGGGGACAGGTCCCTAGCAATCAGGATCAGCCCCAGCATTTT.

The rearrangement links TRBV5-1 to TRBJ2-7; TRBD1 agrees at 8 bases. The CDR3 covers 15 residues. Germline V lookup: CDR1 SGHRS, CDR2 YFSETQ. The trim removed 4 bases at V and 4 bases at J, leaving 10 bases unmatched. The CDR3 sequence: CASSPRRGQDYEQYF. In nucleotides, the CDR3 is TGCGCCAGCAGCCCTAGGCGGGGACAGGATTACGAGCAGTACTTC.

The V call is TRBV7-2, the J call TRBJ1-1, with TRBD1 matching 11 bases. The CDR3 extends over 14 amino acids. V shed 5 bases and J 7 bases; nucleotides not matched to a gene: 6. Germline V gene sequence: CDR1 SGHTA, CDR2 FQGNSA. This CDR3 is CASSPGQGAGEAFF. CDR3 in DNA: TGTGCCAGCAGCCCTGGACAGGGGGCAGGTGAAGCTTTCTTT.

The chain has TRBV4-2 and TRBJ1-2; TRBD1 agrees at 8 bases. V lost 1 base, J lost 8 bases, and 12 bases stayed unmatched. This CDR3 has 16 residues. In germline, CDR1 is LGHNA, CDR2 YNFKEQ. This CDR3 reads CASSQAEAGQGGGYTF. The CDR3 DNA is TGTGCCAGCAGCCAAGCCGAAGCCGGACAGGGTGGGGGCTACACCTTC.

The V call is TRBV19, the J call TRBJ1-5; a possible D gene is TRBD1 (6 bases). Germline CDR1 reads LNHDA; CDR2 reads SQIVND (reference sequence). The CDR3 sequence is 15 residues long. Trimming shortened V by 4 bases and J by 5 bases, and 15 bases separated the two germline ends. CDR3 sequence: CASSKNREYDQPQHF. CDR3 DNA: TGTGCCAGTAGTAAAAACAGGGAGTATGATCAGCCCCAGCATTTT.

The sample holds one count of this clone. The chain couples TRBV9 to TRBJ1-4; no reliable D call. The CDR3 is 14 amino acids. From germline, CDR1 is SGDLS and CDR2 YYNGEE. The germline V and J ends were trimmed by 4 bases and 7 bases, with 14 bases remaining between them. CDR3 sequence reads: CASSLEGGGEKLFF. The CDR3 nucleotides are TGTGCCAGCAGCCTCGAGGGAGGTGGTGAAAAACTGTTTTTT.

The chain joins TRBV3-1 (or the pseudogene TRBV3-2) to TRBJ2-7, with TRBD1 matching 9 bases. The CDR3 is made up of 15 amino acids. Trimming at V came to 0 bases and at J to 5 bases, leaving 5 bases not matched to a gene. Germline loops: CDR1 LGHDT, CDR2 YNNKEL (reference sequence). For the CDR3, the DNA is TGTGCCAGCAGCCAAGAGGGACAGGGTCTCGACGAGCAGTACTTC. This sequence encodes CASSQEGQGLDEQYF.

The V and J genes are TRBV2 and TRBJ2-5, with 7 nucleotides matching TRBD2. This CDR3 region has 16 residues. From germline, CDR1 is SNHLY and CDR2 FYNNEI. V was clipped by 5 bases and J by 2 bases; unmatched bases: 11. CDR3 bases: TGTGCCAGCAGTTGGGGGACGGGGGGACTACAAGAGACCCAGTACTTC. Translating gives CASSWGTGGLQETQYF. Combining the CDR3 with reference TRBV2 and TRBJ2-5 gives the whole variable domain EPEVTQTPSHQVTQMGQEVILRCVPISNHLYFYWYRQILGQKVEFLVSFYNNEISEKSEIFDDQFSVERPDGSNFTLKIRSTKLEDSAMYFCASSWGTGGLQETQYFGPGTRLLVL.

The chain carries TRBV27 and TRBJ2-1; a weak D match, TRBD1 (6 bases). The CDR3 extends over 13 amino acids. Germline loops: CDR1 MNHEY, CDR2 SMNVEV (reference sequence). V shed 3 bases and J shed 5 bases, with 8 bases lying between them. The CDR3 region is CASSLNRDNEQFF. The CDR3 region has the DNA TGTGCCAGCAGTTTGAACAGGGACAATGAGCAGTTCTTC.

V usage is TRBV2 and J usage is TRBJ1-1; no clear D gene. There are 14 residues in the CDR3. V was cut by 6 bases and J by 4 bases, with 15 bases left in between. Germline loops: CDR1 SNHLY, CDR2 FYNNEI. CDR3 DNA sequence: TGTGCCAGCAGAGGTCTGGAGATTAGCACTGAAGCTTTCTTT. It codes for CASRGLEISTEAFF.

The chain employs TRBV7-3 and TRBJ2-3; TRBD2 aligns across 10 bases. Trimming removed 2 bases from V and 3 bases from J; junction bases left unmatched: 5. Germline-derived CDR1 and CDR2 are SGHTA and FQGTGA. The CDR3 is 16 amino acids. The CDR3 nucleotides are TGTGCCAGCAGCTTAGGAGCGGGGGGGCTGACAGATACGCAGTATTTT. It specifies CASSLGAGGLTDTQYF.

The chain combines TRBV2 with TRBJ2-3, with D perhaps TRBD2 (5 bases). The germline V and J ends were trimmed by 6 bases and 0 bases, with 10 bases remaining between them. Germline V gives CDR1 SNHLY, CDR2 FYNNEI. This CDR3 spans 14 amino acids. The CDR3 loop is CASRRGESTDTQYF. CDR3 bases: TGTGCCAGCAGACGGGGAGAGAGCACAGATACGCAGTATTTT.

V usage is TRBV6-5 and J usage is TRBJ2-3; TRBD2 might be the D (6 bases). Trimming pared 1 base from V and 12 bases from J, leaving 11 bases between. Germline V gene data show CDR1 as MNHEY and CDR2 as SVGAGI. The CDR3 is 12 amino acids. CDR3 sequence (DNA): TGTGCCAGCAGTTACTTCTCCGGGACTCAGTATTTT. It translates to CASSYFSGTQYF.

The J gene is TRBJ2-3, the V gene TRBV18, with 12 bases that match TRBD2. This CDR3 region has 16 residues. CDR1 and CDR2 from the germline V gene are KGHSH and LQKENI. The junction had 2 bases not matched to a gene; V was cut back by 0 bases and J by 4 bases. CDR3 bases: TGTGCCAGCTCACCACCAAGACTAGCGGGGGCAGATACGCAGTATTTT. Its protein is CASSPPRLAGADTQYF. The entire variable domain, with the rest obtained from reference TRBV18 and TRBJ2-3, is as follows: NAGVMQNPRHLVRRRGQEARLRCSPMKGHSHVYWYRQLPEEGLKFMVYLQKENIIDESGMPKERFSAEFPKEGPSILRIQQVVRGDSAAYFCASSPPRLAGADTQYFGPGTRLTVL.